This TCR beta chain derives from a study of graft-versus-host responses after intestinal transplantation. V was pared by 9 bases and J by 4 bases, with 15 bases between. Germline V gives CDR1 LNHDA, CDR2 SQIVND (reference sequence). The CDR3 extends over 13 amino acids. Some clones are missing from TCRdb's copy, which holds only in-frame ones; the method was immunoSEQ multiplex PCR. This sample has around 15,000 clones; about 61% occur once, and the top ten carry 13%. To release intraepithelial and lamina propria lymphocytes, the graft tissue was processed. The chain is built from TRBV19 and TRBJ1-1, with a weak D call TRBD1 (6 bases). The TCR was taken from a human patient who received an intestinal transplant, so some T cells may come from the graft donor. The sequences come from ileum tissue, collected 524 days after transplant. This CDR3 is CASSTGPGTEAFF. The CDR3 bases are TGTGCCAGCTCTACAGGGCCAGGCACTGAAGCTTTCTTT.